The clone carrying this T cell receptor (beta chain) was recorded many times. The time point was: newly diagnosed GD, antithyroid drugs for less than 3 months. The TCR library was prepared using RNA isolated from PBMCs. This specimen belongs to a study of regulatory T cells in long-lasting Graves disease. Construction of the TCR beta libraries employed iRepertoire HTBI primers in conjunction with Arm-PCR of CDR3 regions. TCRdb re-called the multiplex PCR reads with MiXCR, one entry per CDR3 protein. The table shows hundreds of thousands of distinct CDR3 sequences, with 13% occurring only once. Germline CDR1 MNHEY, CDR2 SVGAGI. The CDR3 is made up of 12 amino acids. V was shortened by 2 bases and J by 0 bases, with 1 base between the two germline ends. This sample was shared with a second study, whose subject was T cells in Graves' hyperthyroidism and ophthalmopathy.

This chain links TRBV6-5 with TRBJ1-1; D ambiguous. The starting material was peripheral blood mononuclear cells (PBMCs), obtained at new diagnosis, from a patient treated with antithyroid drugs. The source is a man aged 25-45 years with Graves disease. The CDR3 nucleotides read TGTGCCAGCAGTTACCTGAACACTGAAGCTTTCTTT. This codes for CASSYLNTEAFF.